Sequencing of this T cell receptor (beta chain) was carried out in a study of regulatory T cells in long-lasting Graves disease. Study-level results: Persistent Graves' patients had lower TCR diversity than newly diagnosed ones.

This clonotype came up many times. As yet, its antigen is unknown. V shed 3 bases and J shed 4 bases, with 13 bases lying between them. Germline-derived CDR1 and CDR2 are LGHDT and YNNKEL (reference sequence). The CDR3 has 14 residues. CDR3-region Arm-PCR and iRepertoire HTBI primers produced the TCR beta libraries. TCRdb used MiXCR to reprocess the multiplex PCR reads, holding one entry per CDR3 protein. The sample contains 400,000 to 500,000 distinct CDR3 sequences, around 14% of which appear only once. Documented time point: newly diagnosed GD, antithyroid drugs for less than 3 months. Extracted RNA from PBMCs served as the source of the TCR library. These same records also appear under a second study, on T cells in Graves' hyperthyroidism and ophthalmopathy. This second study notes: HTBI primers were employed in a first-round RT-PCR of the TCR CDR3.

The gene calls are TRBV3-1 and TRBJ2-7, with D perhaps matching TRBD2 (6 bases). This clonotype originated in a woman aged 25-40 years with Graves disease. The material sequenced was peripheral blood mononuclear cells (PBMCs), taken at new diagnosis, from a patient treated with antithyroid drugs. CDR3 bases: TGTGCCAGCAGCCAGTACTCCGGGACTTACGAGCAGTACTTC. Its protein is CASSQYSGTYEQYF.